The following is a T cell receptor beta chain sequence with its context. Its target is unknown. This CDR3 spans 15 amino acids. The germline V gene has CDR1 LNHDA and CDR2 SQIVND (reference sequence). Unmatched junction bases numbered 8, after V lost 5 bases and J lost 2 bases. The sample comes from a study of CD8 T cells in Susac syndrome. At the level of the study: Sequenced Susac syndrome patients included roughly six with clinically active disease and 8 or 9 in remission. When their blood was taken, the Susac syndrome patients had either not yet had any therapy, were taking corticosteroids, or were taking intravenous immunoglobulin alone.

Study results and limitations: As the study acknowledged, the number of individuals who were part of its TCR sequencing and HLA analysis was relatively small.

RNA, at about 0.5 to 1 ug, was reverse transcribed with random hexamers. TCRdb processed the immunoSEQ multiplex PCR reads anew with MiXCR; each CDR3 protein has one entry. The data contain 150,000 to 200,000 distinct CDR3 sequences, 90% to 95% of them singletons. Sequenced input: CD4+ T cells from PBMCs. The TCR originated in a human donor with Susac syndrome. The rearrangement joins TRBV19 to TRBJ2-7; 8 nucleotides line up with TRBD1. The CDR3 coding sequence is TGTGCCAGTAGTCCTTCGACAGGGGCCACCTACGAGCAGTACTTC. This translates into CASSPSTGATYEQYF.